This entry lists 23 T cell receptor beta chains sequenced from one sample in a study of glioma-infiltrating T cells. Amplification of TCR alpha and beta CDR3 regions from RNA used iRepertoire nested multiplex PCR. TCRdb re-called the multiplex PCR reads through MiXCR, storing one row per CDR3 protein. The data hold about 210,000 distinct CDR3 sequences, with more than 30% observed a single time. The sequenced material came from glioma tissue, nonneoplastic brain tissue, or PBMCs (not recorded which). The receptors come from a human donor with low-grade glioma or glioblastoma, undergoing nonglioma brain surgery, or in good health (not recorded which).

The sample holds many counts of this clonotype. The genes are TRBV7-2 and TRBJ2-7; 10 bases align to TRBD1. Per germline, CDR1 SGHTA and CDR2 FQGNSA. There are 15 residues in the CDR3. With V trimmed by 0 bases and J by 6 bases, 5 bases remained unmatched. The CDR3 sequence is CASSLATTGGGEQYF. Written as DNA, the CDR3 is TGTGCCAGCAGCTTAGCGACGACAGGGGGCGGCGAGCAGTACTTC.

Many counts were recorded for this clonotype. This rearrangement joins TRBV7-2 to TRBJ1-1; D gene uncertain. The CDR3 is made up of 15 amino acids. Germline loops: CDR1 SGHTA, CDR2 FQGNSA. Trimming cost V 3 bases and J 1 base, with 12 bases left between them. The CDR3 DNA reads as TGTGCCAGCAGCTTCGGACGCAGGCCGAACACTGAAGCTTTCTTT. Translated, it gives CASSFGRRPNTEAFF.

This chain connects TRBV7-8 to TRBJ2-2; D is perhaps TRBD2 (6 bases). The V end lost 7 bases, the J end lost 5 bases, and 17 bases lay between the germline ends. Germline CDR1 is SGHVS and CDR2 is FQNEAQ. The CDR3 runs to 15 residues. CDR3 coding DNA: TGTGCCAGCACCCCGGTAGCGGTTCTAACCGGGGAGCTGTTTTTT. This gives the protein CASTPVAVLTGELFF.

This clonotype was observed at least ten times. The chain couples TRBV6-1 to TRBJ2-7; D unclear. This CDR3 contains 13 residues. Trimming removed 1 base from V and 6 bases from J, with 10 bases in between. Germline V gene data show CDR1 as MNHNS and CDR2 as SASEGT. The CDR3 nucleotides are TGTGCCAGCAGTGAAGACAGTCAAAGCGAGCAGTACTTC. Translated, it gives CASSEDSQSEQYF.

Comments on this clonotype: A much bigger clone sits one base away, suggesting this may be a read error. The chain uses TRBV2 and TRBJ2-5; D is perhaps TRBD2 (6 bases). Germline loops: CDR1 SNHLY, CDR2 FYNNEI. Trimming removed 5 bases from V and 5 bases from J, with 18 bases in between. This CDR3 has 15 residues. The CDR3: CASSLPGDRRETQYF. For the CDR3, the DNA is TGTGCCAGCAGTTTGCCGGGGGATAGGAGGGAGACCCAGTACTTC. Drawing the rest from reference TRBV2 and TRBJ2-5, the complete variable domain is EPEVTQTPSHQVTQMGQEVILRCVPISNHLYFYWYRQILGQKVEFLVSFYNNEISEKSEIFDDQFSVERPDGSNFTLKIRSTKLEDSAMYFCASSLPGDRRETQYFGPGTRLLVL.

In this sample, this clonotype turned up many times. The CDR3 sequence is CASRPAFFSYNEQFF. For the CDR3, the DNA is TGTGCCAGCAGACCCGCCTTCTTCTCCTACAATGAGCAGTTCTTC. The chain is built from TRBV6-1 and TRBJ2-1, with D unclear. V lost 6 bases, J lost 0 bases, and 12 bases lay in between. The CDR3 runs to 15 residues. Germline CDR1 and CDR2: MNHNS and SASEGT.

The rearrangement links TRBV27 to TRBJ1-5; D uncertain. The germline V gene encodes CDR1 MNHEY and CDR2 SMNVEV (reference sequence). With 2 bases removed from V and 2 bases from J, the gap between germline ends came to 10 bases. There are 15 residues in the CDR3. Here the CDR3 reads CASSLTPGGNQPQHF. DNA for the CDR3: TGTGCCAGCAGTTTAACTCCAGGAGGCAATCAGCCCCAGCATTTT.

The genes are TRBV13 and TRBJ1-6, with a weak D call TRBD1 (5 bases). CDR1 is PRHDT and CDR2 is FYEKMQ in the germline V gene (reference sequence). This CDR3 spans 14 amino acids. With 5 bases removed from V and 10 bases from J, the gap between germline ends came to 15 bases. CDR3 sequence reads: CASSPPGTGSPLHF. The CDR3 DNA reads as TGTGCCAGCAGCCCCCCAGGGACCGGGTCACCCCTCCACTTT.

In this sample, this clonotype turned up many times. The rearrangement joins TRBV7-8 to TRBJ1-1; no reliable D call. This CDR3 comprises 13 residues. Germline V gene lookup returns CDR1 SGHVS and CDR2 FQNEAQ. Trimming pared 5 bases from V and 1 base from J, leaving 8 bases between. This CDR3 reads CASSRTRNTEAFF. The CDR3, as DNA: TGTGCCAGCAGCCGTACCCGGAACACTGAAGCTTTCTTT.

This clonotype was seen a few times. The chain uses TRBV9 and TRBJ2-7; D is uncertain. CDR3 size: 15 residues. Trimming took 0 bases from V and 6 from J, leaving 16 bases between them. The germline V gene encodes CDR1 SGDLS and CDR2 YYNGEE. This CDR3 reads CASSVEGLNTGEQYF. The CDR3, as DNA: TGTGCCAGCAGCGTAGAAGGGCTCAACACTGGCGAGCAGTACTTC.

The V gene is TRBV12-3 or TRBV12-4, the J gene TRBJ1-2, with a possible D match to TRBD1 (6 bases). The CDR3 extends over 12 amino acids. Trimming pared 5 bases from V and 5 bases from J, leaving 9 bases between. This CDR3 is CASSNQGYGYTF. DNA for the CDR3: TGTGCCAGCAGTAACCAGGGGTATGGCTACACCTTC.

In its sample, this clonotype was seen many times. The chain is built from TRBV28 and TRBJ2-1; TRBD1 is a possible D gene (5 bases). This CDR3 has 11 residues. In germline, CDR1 is MDHEN, CDR2 SYDVKM. The V and J ends lost 6 bases and 16 bases respectively, with 16 bases between them. CDR3 bases: TGTGCCAGCAGAAGGGGCGGATTGGTATTCTTC. Residues: CASRRGGLVFF.

This clonotype was counted at least ten times. The V and J genes are TRBV19 and TRBJ2-3; D remains ambiguous. CDR3 length: 13 residues. V shed 3 bases and J shed 2 bases, with 6 bases lying between them. Germline V gene lookup returns CDR1 LNHDA and CDR2 SQIVND (reference sequence). In DNA, the CDR3 is TGTGCCAGTAGTATTACCCACACAGATACGCAGTATTTT. Amino acids: CASSITHTDTQYF.

Written as DNA, the CDR3 is TGTGCCAGCAGCTTGGGAGGCCAAGTGGGGAATACCGGGGAGCTGTTTTTT. It yields the protein CASSLGGQVGNTGELFF. The chain couples TRBV5-4 to TRBJ2-2; D not resolved. The CDR3 contains 17 residues. Trimming pared 0 bases from V and 5 bases from J, leaving 17 bases between. Germline values: CDR1 SGHNT, CDR2 YYREEE (reference sequence).

This clonotype was counted ten times or more. The rearrangement uses TRBV29-1 and TRBJ2-5, with 7 nucleotides matching TRBD1. With 7 bases clipped from V and 5 bases from J, the junction kept 7 bases outside the gene matches. Germline V lookup: CDR1 SQVTM, CDR2 ANQGSEA. The CDR3 contains 12 residues. CDR3 protein: CSGTQGPETQYF. Here the CDR3 DNA reads TGCAGCGGGACACAGGGGCCGGAGACCCAGTACTTC.

This clonotype was observed at least ten times. The CDR3 bases are TGTGCCAGCAGGTGGGAGGGGATAGCTTTCTTT. This translates into CASRWEGIAFF. J is TRBJ1-1 and V is TRBV2; D is possibly TRBD1 (5 bases). Germline CDR1 reads SNHLY; CDR2 reads FYNNEI. The CDR3 runs to 11 residues. The V and J ends lost 6 bases and 10 bases respectively, with 12 bases between them. Based on the CDR3 plus reference TRBV2 and TRBJ1-1, the full variable domain is EPEVTQTPSHQVTQMGQEVILRCVPISNHLYFYWYRQILGQKVEFLVSFYNNEISEKSEIFDDQFSVERPDGSNFTLKIRSTKLEDSAMYFCASRWEGIAFFGQGTRLTVV.

V usage is TRBV3-1 and J usage is TRBJ2-3; 9 positions match TRBD2. This CDR3 is built from 14 residues. After removal of 4 bases from V and 5 bases from J, the junction contained 4 bases not matched to a gene. Germline V gene lookup returns CDR1 LGHDT and CDR2 YNNKEL (reference sequence). CDR3 sequence reads: CASSPGLAIDTQYF. The CDR3 DNA is TGTGCCAGCAGCCCCGGACTAGCGATAGATACGCAGTATTTT.

Written as DNA, the CDR3 is TGTGCCAGTAATTTGGGACAGGGGACTGGCGAGCAGTACTTC. Translating gives CASNLGQGTGEQYF. This chain connects TRBV19 to TRBJ2-7; TRBD1 matches at 10 bases. The trim removed 7 bases at V and 6 bases at J, leaving 9 bases unmatched. The V gene's germline CDR1 is LNHDA and CDR2 SQIVND (reference sequence). The CDR3 runs to 14 residues.

This clonotype was counted only a few times. V and J are TRBV7-9 and TRBJ2-3, with D uncertain. Per germline, CDR1 SEHNR and CDR2 FQNEAQ (reference sequence). There are 14 residues in the CDR3. V lost 5 bases and J 3 bases, leaving 12 bases between the germline ends. The CDR3 loop is CASSRWAGTDTQYF. CDR3 sequence (DNA): TGTGCCAGCAGCCGCTGGGCCGGGACAGATACGCAGTATTTT. Full variable domain (remainder filled in from reference TRBV7-9 and TRBJ2-3): DTGVSQNPRHKITKRGQNVTFRCDPISEHNRLYWYRQTLGQGPEFLTYFQNEAQLEKSRLLSDRFSAERPKGSFSTLEIQRTEQGDSAMYLCASSRWAGTDTQYFGPGTRLTVL.

About this clonotype itself: A much larger clone sits a single nucleotide away, making a read error possible. The chain uses TRBV7-9 and TRBJ2-7; D not certain. The CDR3 contains 11 residues. The V gene's germline CDR1 is SEHNR and CDR2 FQNEAQ (reference sequence). CDR3 nucleotide sequence: TGTGTCAGCAGCGTAAGCCACGAGCAGTACTTC. Amino acids: CVSSVSHEQYF. The whole variable domain, filled in from reference TRBV7-9 and TRBJ2-7, reads DTGVSQNPRHKITKRGQNVTFRCDPISEHNRLYWYRQTLGQGPEFLTYFQNEAQLEKSRLLSDRFSAERPKGSFSTLEIQRTEQGDSAMYLCVSSVSHEQYFGPGTRLTVT.

Worth noting for this clonotype: A junction boundary mismatches the germline segment, possibly from a read error. This chain links TRBV7-6 with TRBJ1-2; D is unclear. From germline, CDR1 is SGHVS and CDR2 FNYEAQ. The CDR3 has 16 amino acids. CDR3 DNA: TGTGACAGCGGCTTAGCGACTGCTCGAACGGACTATGGCTACACCTTC. It codes for CDSGLATARTDYGYTF.

In its sample, this clonotype was seen many times. This rearrangement joins TRBV30 to TRBJ1-2; D call uncertain. Trimming stripped 2 bases from V and 0 bases from J, with 1 base between. The CDR3 has 11 residues. Per germline, CDR1 GTSNPN and CDR2 SVGIG (reference sequence). The CDR3 region has the DNA TGTGCCTGGAGTACTAACTATGGCTACACCTTC. It specifies CAWSTNYGYTF.

The chain uses TRBV18 and TRBJ1-5, with a weak D call TRBD1 (6 bases). The CDR3 extends over 15 amino acids. V lost 5 bases, J lost 2 bases, and 13 bases lay in between. CDR1 is KGHSH, CDR2 LQKENI, per germline. CDR3 in amino acids: CASSARGSGNQPQHF. The CDR3 DNA follows: TGTGCCAGCTCAGCAAGGGGGTCAGGCAATCAGCCCCAGCATTTT.